The 20 T cell receptor beta chains below come from one sample, sequenced in a study of shared clonotypes between healthy human individuals. Produced via immunoSEQ multiplex PCR; TCRdb's table is partial and in-frame only. The sample lists around 2,100,000 clones, around 96% occurring once. Naivety among CD8 cells was defined by CD45RO negativity and positive CCR7 selection, thereby excluding terminally differentiated effector memory CD45RA+ cells. Material: naive CD8+ T cells sorted from blood. The receptors originated from a man between 18 and 35 years old in good health.

The DNA for the CDR3 is TGTGCCAGCAGTTACGGTGGAAGCGGAGGCAATCAGCCCCAGCATTTT. This gives the protein CASSYGGSGGNQPQHF. The chain recombines TRBV6-5 with TRBJ1-5; D remains ambiguous. The CDR3 is 16 residues long. Germline V gene lookup returns CDR1 MNHEY and CDR2 SVGAGI. Between the trimmed V and J ends, which lost 2 bases and 2 bases, there was a span of 13 bases.

This clone was picked up one time. This chain joins TRBV6-5 and TRBJ1-2; D might be TRBD1 (5 bases). V gave up 2 bases and J gave up 1 base, with 11 bases separating them. Germline assignment: CDR1 MNHEY and CDR2 SVGAGI. The CDR3 covers 15 residues. The CDR3 DNA reads as TGTGCCAGCAGTTACGGTCCGGGACTTAACTATGGCTACACCTTC. Amino acid sequence: CASSYGPGLNYGYTF.

This chain joins TRBV6-1 and TRBJ2-5; D possibly corresponds to TRBD1 (5 bases). The germline CDR1 and CDR2 sequences are MNHNS and SASEGT. V dropped 0 bases and J dropped 4 bases, with 18 bases sitting between them. CDR3 length equals 17 residues. CDR3 in amino acids: CASSEALYGVGAETQYF. The CDR3 DNA reads TGTGCCAGCAGTGAAGCTTTGTATGGGGTAGGGGCAGAGACCCAGTACTTC.

This clone appeared a single time. The chain is built from TRBV6-5 and TRBJ1-3; D perhaps matches TRBD1 (6 bases). Deletions cut 6 bases from V and 0 bases from J, with 12 bases between. CDR1 and CDR2 from the germline V gene are MNHEY and SVGAGI. The CDR3 length is 15 residues. CDR3 in amino acids: CASSSGTSSGNTIYF. CDR3 coding DNA: TGTGCCAGCAGCTCCGGGACAAGCTCTGGAAACACCATATATTTT.

This chain connects TRBV10-2 to TRBJ1-3, with 7 bases matching TRBD1. Trimming at V came to 2 bases and at J to 6 bases, leaving 1 base not matched to a gene. The CDR3 is 13 residues long. Germline V CDR1 and CDR2: WSHSY, SAAADI. For the CDR3, the DNA is TGCGCCAGCAGTGAGACAGGGGAAAACACCATATATTTT. As protein: CASSETGENTIYF.

The chain combines TRBV4-3 with TRBJ1-1; D is perhaps TRBD1 (6 bases). V dropped 4 bases and J dropped 2 bases, with 11 bases sitting between them. This CDR3 region has 14 residues. CDR1 and CDR2 from the germline V gene are LGHNA and YSLEER. The CDR3 spells CASSPGTFNTEAFF. For the CDR3, the DNA is TGCGCCAGCAGCCCTGGGACATTCAACACTGAAGCTTTCTTT.

The CDR3 nucleotides read TGTGCCAGCAGTCAACAGGGGGCTATGACCGGGGAGCTGTTTTTT. Amino acids: CASSQQGAMTGELFF. The chain carries TRBV6-6 and TRBJ2-2; TRBD1 matches 9 bases. With V trimmed by 5 bases and J by 5 bases, 6 bases remained unmatched. The germline V gene encodes CDR1 MNHNY and CDR2 SVGAGI (reference sequence). CDR3 length equals 15 residues.

This chain uses TRBV30 with TRBJ1-1; 8 bases agree with TRBD1. There are 13 residues in the CDR3. V dropped 2 bases and J dropped 7; count of bases not matched to a gene: 6. CDR1 is GTSNPN and CDR2 is SVGIG in the germline V gene (reference sequence). The CDR3 reads CAWSLTGESEAFF. CDR3 sequence (DNA): TGTGCCTGGAGTCTGACAGGGGAGAGTGAAGCTTTCTTT.

CDR3 region: CASSYSVIDRGRGQPQHF. As DNA, the CDR3 is TGTGCCAGCAGTTACTCTGTGATTGACAGGGGGCGCGGTCAGCCCCAGCATTTT. This rearrangement joins TRBV6-7 to TRBJ1-5; 10 nucleotides align to TRBD1. TRBV6-7 is sorted into the ORF group, with uncertain function. The CDR3 is 18 residues long. V lost 0 bases to trimming and J lost 6 bases; unmatched junction nucleotides: 11.

The chain carries TRBV28 and TRBJ2-5; D might be TRBD1 (5 bases). Trimming removed 5 bases at V and 0 bases at J, with 16 bases between. This CDR3 has 16 residues. Germline V CDR1 and CDR2: MDHEN, SYDVKM. The CDR3 sequence: CASSHRQIPYQETQYF. The CDR3 nucleotides read TGTGCCAGCAGTCACCGACAGATACCGTACCAAGAGACCCAGTACTTC.

The chain joins TRBV30 to TRBJ2-2; D not resolved. This CDR3 contains 16 residues. Trimming shortened V by 4 bases and J by 8 bases, and 23 bases separated the two germline ends. The germline CDR1 and CDR2 sequences are GTSNPN and SVGIG (reference sequence). The CDR3 nucleotides are TGTGCCTGGAACGGTGACGGGCAAACGGTCACGGGGGAGCTGTTTTTT. This codes for CAWNGDGQTVTGELFF.

The chain recombines TRBV9 with TRBJ2-3, with a possible D match to TRBD2 (5 bases). Trimming stripped 3 bases from V and 0 bases from J, with 20 bases between. This CDR3 is 18 amino acids long. Per the germline V gene, CDR1 is SGDLS and CDR2 is YYNGEE. This CDR3 is CASSGGPDSQPSTDTQYF. The DNA of the CDR3 is TGTGCCAGCAGCGGTGGGCCGGACTCCCAGCCGAGCACAGATACGCAGTATTTT.

The rearrangement links TRBV11-3 to TRBJ2-5; tentatively, D is TRBD2 (5 bases). This CDR3 contains 13 residues. Looked up from germline, CDR1 is SGHNT and CDR2 is YENEEA. V was clipped by 5 bases and J by 5 bases, with 12 bases between them. CDR3 in amino acids: CASSPRDVETQYF. In nucleotides, the CDR3 is TGTGCCAGCAGCCCCCGGGATGTGGAGACCCAGTACTTC.

The J gene is TRBJ1-4, the V gene TRBV6-1, with 7 bases that match TRBD1. The J segment lost 3 bases and the V segment lost 6 bases, leaving 4 bases of the junction unmatched. Germline CDR1 MNHNS, CDR2 SASEGT. This CDR3 comprises 14 residues. The CDR3 coding sequence is TGTGCCAGCAGAAAGGGACAGTCTAATGAAAAACTGTTTTTT. The encoded protein is CASRKGQSNEKLFF.

V gene TRBV28 combines with J gene TRBJ2-7; a weak D match, TRBD2 (5 bases). The CDR3 has 13 residues. Trimming pared 7 bases from V and 5 bases from J, leaving 15 bases between. Germline V lookup: CDR1 MDHEN, CDR2 SYDVKM. The DNA of the CDR3 is TGTGCCAGCACCCGGGGAGAGGAGAACGAGCAGTACTTC. It translates to CASTRGEENEQYF.

The chain joins TRBV6-1 to TRBJ2-7; D gene unclear. CDR3 size: 13 residues. Trimming removed 2 bases at V and 4 bases at J, with 9 bases between. Germline assignment: CDR1 MNHNS and CDR2 SASEGT. For the CDR3, the DNA is TGTGCCAGCAGTGAACCCTACAAGTACGAGCAGTACTTC. It encodes CASSEPYKYEQYF.

CDR3 region: CASEGRGTGELFF. In DNA form, the CDR3 reads TGTGCCAGCGAGGGTAGAGGGACCGGGGAGCTGTTTTTT. The chain couples TRBV11-3 to TRBJ2-2; D may be TRBD2 (5 bases). CDR3 size: 13 residues. Between the trimmed V and J ends, which lost 8 bases and 5 bases, there was a span of 12 bases. Per the germline V gene, CDR1 is SGHNT and CDR2 is YENEEA.

A remark on this clone: The identical CDR3 is also encoded by other nucleotide sequences in the sample. The genes are TRBV7-6 and TRBJ2-7, with TRBD1 matching over 8 bases. V trimming: 5 bases; J trimming: 3 bases; junction bases outside the gene matches: 3. CDR1 and CDR2 (germline): SGHVS, FNYEAQ. There are 13 residues in the CDR3. DNA for the CDR3: TGTGCCAGCAGCCGCGGGACAGGCTACGAGCAGTACTTC. Protein sequence: CASSRGTGYEQYF.

The chain uses TRBV4-3 and TRBJ1-1, with TRBD1 as a possible D gene (5 bases). CDR3 length: 16 amino acids. Trimming removed 0 bases from V and 5 bases from J, with 16 bases in between. Germline V CDR1 and CDR2: LGHNA, YSLEER. The CDR3 sequence is CASSQDEEGRKTEAFF. In DNA form, the CDR3 reads TGCGCCAGCAGCCAAGATGAGGAGGGGCGAAAAACTGAAGCTTTCTTT.

The chain recombines TRBV7-9 with TRBJ1-6; TRBD1 is a possible D gene (6 bases). With 4 bases removed from V and 7 bases from J, the gap between germline ends came to 14 bases. CDR1 is SEHNR, CDR2 FQNEAQ, per germline (reference sequence). The CDR3 runs to 15 residues. CDR3 nucleotides: TGTGCCAGCAGCTCCCTCGGGGGGGGCAATTCACCCCTCCACTTT. Residues: CASSSLGGGNSPLHF.